This entry describes one TCR beta chain. Every subset's genomic DNA went evenly onto several immunoSEQ plates. Replicate sorted-subset PCRs were loaded with around 210 ng DNA, tens of thousands of T cell genomes. Some clones are missing from TCRdb's copy, which holds only in-frame ones; the method was immunoSEQ multiplex PCR. The table records 2,500,000 or so clones, roughly 93% of them present only once. This specimen comes from a study of shared clonotypes between healthy human individuals. The V end lost 3 bases, the J end lost 0 bases, and 6 bases lay between the germline ends. Germline V CDR1 and CDR2: MNHEY, SMNVEV (reference sequence). The CDR3 runs 13 residues. Only Caucasian adults living in Nashville, Tennessee made up the donor group. A CD45RA+ naive subset and a CD45RA-negative memory subset were split from CD4+ cells.

The source material was naive CD4+ T cells from PBMCs. Subset in this sample: CD45RA+ positively selected. The source is a young man in good health. Some clones in this sample may be carry-over from other donors' samples. The rearrangement uses TRBV27 and TRBJ2-7; D unclear. Here the CDR3 DNA reads TGTGCCAGCAGTTTGGGCAACTCCTACGAGCAGTACTTC. Translation: CASSLGNSYEQYF.